This TCR beta chain appears in the sequencing data of a study of T cells in Graves' hyperthyroidism and ophthalmopathy. Study-wide results and limits: Blood also carried most thyroid clonotypes expanded above 0.001. A model using 13 V-J features told ophthalmopathy apart from stable hyperthyroidism. Ophthalmopathy got predicted by the model a median approximately six months before its onset.

Graves' hyperthyroidism is called stable when ophthalmopathy does not progress within 18 months. This clonotype was observed at least ten times. Antigen unknown. TCR beta CDR3 region amplification was performed from RNA transcripts. First-round RT-PCR with HTBI primers amplified the TCR CDR3 region. TCRdb itself ran the multiplex PCR reads through MiXCR, one entry per CDR3 protein. In the table there are around 110,000 distinct CDR3 sequences, about 15% of which are singletons. Germline V gene lookup returns CDR1 GTSNPN and CDR2 SVGIG (reference sequence). Germline trimming cut 1 base from V and 6 bases from J; bases unmatched to any gene: 10. This CDR3 contains 16 residues.

This TCR derives from a woman aged 45-65 years with Graves' hyperthyroidism. The chain joins TRBV30 to TRBJ2-2, with 8 bases lining up with TRBD2. Sequenced input: blood. This chain's CDR3 is CAWSGSGLGKAGELFF. In nucleotides, the CDR3 is TGTGCCTGGAGTGGATCGGGACTAGGGAAGGCCGGGGAGCTGTTTTTT.